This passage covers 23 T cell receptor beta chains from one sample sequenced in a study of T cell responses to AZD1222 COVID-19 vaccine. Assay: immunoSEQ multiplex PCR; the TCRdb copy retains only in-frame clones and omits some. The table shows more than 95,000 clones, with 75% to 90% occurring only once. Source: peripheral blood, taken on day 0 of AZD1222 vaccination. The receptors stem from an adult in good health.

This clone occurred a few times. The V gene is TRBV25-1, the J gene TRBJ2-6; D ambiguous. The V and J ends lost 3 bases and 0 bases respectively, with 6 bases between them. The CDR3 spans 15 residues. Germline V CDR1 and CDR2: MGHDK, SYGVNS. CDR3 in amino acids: CASSENLSGANVLTF. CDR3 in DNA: TGTGCCAGCAGTGAGAACCTCTCTGGGGCCAACGTCCTGACTTTC. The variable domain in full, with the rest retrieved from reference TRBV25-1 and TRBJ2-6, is EADIYQTPRYLVIGTGKKITLECSQTMGHDKMYWYQQDPGMELHLIHYSYGVNSTEKGDLSSESTVSRIRTEHFPLTLESARPSHTSQYLCASSENLSGANVLTFGAGSRLTVL.

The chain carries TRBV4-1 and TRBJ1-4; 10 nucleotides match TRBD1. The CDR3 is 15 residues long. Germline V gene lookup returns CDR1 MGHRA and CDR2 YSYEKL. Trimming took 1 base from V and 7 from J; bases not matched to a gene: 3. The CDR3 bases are TGCGCCAGCAGCCAAGCCCGGACAGGGGGTGAAAAACTGTTTTTT. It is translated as CASSQARTGGEKLFF.

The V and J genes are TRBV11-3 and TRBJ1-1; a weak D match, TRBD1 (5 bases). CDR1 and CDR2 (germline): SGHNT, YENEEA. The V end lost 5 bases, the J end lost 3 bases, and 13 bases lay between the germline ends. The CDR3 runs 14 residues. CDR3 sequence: CASSGGTRDTEAFF. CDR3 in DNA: TGTGCCAGCAGCGGCGGGACGAGGGACACTGAAGCTTTCTTT.

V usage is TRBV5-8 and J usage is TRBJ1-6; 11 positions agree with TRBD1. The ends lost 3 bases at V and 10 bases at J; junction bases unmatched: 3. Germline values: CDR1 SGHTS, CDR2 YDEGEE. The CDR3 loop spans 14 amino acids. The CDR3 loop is CASSWTGGWSPLHF. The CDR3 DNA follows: TGTGCCAGCAGCTGGACAGGGGGCTGGTCACCCCTCCACTTT.

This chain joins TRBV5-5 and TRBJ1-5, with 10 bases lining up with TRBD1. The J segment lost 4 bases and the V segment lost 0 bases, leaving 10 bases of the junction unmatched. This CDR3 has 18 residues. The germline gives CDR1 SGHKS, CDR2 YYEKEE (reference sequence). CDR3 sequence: CASSLGPDRGFPNQPQHF. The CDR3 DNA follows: TGTGCCAGCAGCTTGGGCCCGGACAGGGGGTTCCCAAATCAGCCCCAGCATTTT.

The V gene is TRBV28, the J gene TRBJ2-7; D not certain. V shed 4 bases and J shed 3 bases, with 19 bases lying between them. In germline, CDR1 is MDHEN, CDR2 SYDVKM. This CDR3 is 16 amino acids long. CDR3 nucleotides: TGTGCCAGCAGTTACCCCTTTGGTTCAGGAGACTACGAGCAGTACTTC. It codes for CASSYPFGSGDYEQYF.

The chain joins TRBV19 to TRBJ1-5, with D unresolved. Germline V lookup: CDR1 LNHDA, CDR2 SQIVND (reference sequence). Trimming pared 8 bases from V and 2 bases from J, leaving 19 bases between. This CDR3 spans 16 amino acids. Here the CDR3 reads CASRTKGIRGNQPQHF. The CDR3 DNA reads TGTGCCAGTCGAACTAAGGGAATAAGGGGCAATCAGCCCCAGCATTTT. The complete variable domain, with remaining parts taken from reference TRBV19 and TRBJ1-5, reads DGGITQSPKYLFRKEGQNVTLSCEQNLNHDAMYWYRQDPGQGLRLIYYSQIVNDFQKGDIAEGYSVSREKKESFPLTVTSAQKNPTAFYLCASRTKGIRGNQPQHFGDGTRLSIL.

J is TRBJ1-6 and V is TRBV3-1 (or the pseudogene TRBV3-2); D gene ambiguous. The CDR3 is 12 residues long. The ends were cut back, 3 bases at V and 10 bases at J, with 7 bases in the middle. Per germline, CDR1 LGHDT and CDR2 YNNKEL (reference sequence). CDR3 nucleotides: TGTGCCAGCAGCCAGAGGTCGTCACCCCTCCACTTT. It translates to CASSQRSSPLHF.

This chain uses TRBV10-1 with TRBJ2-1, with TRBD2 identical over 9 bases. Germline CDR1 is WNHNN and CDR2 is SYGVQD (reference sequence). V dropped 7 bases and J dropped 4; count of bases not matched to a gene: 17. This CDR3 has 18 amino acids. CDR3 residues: CASIPRQGPSGVYNEQFF. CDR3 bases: TGCGCCAGCATCCCACGACAGGGTCCTAGCGGGGTTTACAATGAGCAGTTCTTC.

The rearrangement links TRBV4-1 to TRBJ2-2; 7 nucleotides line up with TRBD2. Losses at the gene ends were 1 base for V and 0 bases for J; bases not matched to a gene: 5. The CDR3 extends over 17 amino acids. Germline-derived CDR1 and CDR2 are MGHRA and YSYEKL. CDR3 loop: CASSQASAGPNTGELFF. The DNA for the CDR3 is TGCGCCAGCAGCCAAGCCTCAGCGGGGCCGAACACCGGGGAGCTGTTTTTT.

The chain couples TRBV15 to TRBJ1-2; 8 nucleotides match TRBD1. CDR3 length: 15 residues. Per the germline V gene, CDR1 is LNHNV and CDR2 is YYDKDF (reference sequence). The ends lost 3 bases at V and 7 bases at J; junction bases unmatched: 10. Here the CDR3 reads CATSSPPRTGTGYTF. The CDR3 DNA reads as TGTGCCACCAGCAGCCCCCCCCGGACAGGGACTGGCTACACCTTC.

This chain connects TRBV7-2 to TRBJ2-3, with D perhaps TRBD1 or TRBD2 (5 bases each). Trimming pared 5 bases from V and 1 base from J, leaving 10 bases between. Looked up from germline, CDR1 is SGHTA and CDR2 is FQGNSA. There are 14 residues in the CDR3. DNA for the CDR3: TGTGCCAGCAGCCGGTTGGGGGGCACAGATACGCAGTATTTT. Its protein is CASSRLGGTDTQYF. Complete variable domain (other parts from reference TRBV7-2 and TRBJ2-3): GAGVSQSPSNKVTEKGKDVELRCDPISGHTALYWYRQSLGQGLEFLIYFQGNSAPDKSGLPSDRFSAERTGGSVSTLTIQRTQQEDSAVYLCASSRLGGTDTQYFGPGTRLTVL.

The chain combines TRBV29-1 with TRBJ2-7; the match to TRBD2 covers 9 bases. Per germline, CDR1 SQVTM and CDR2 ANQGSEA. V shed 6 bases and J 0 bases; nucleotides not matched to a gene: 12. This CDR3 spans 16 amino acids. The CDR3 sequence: CSVCKGTSGLSYEQYF. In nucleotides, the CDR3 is TGCAGCGTCTGTAAGGGTACTAGCGGGCTCTCCTACGAGCAGTACTTC.

CDR3 DNA: TGTGCCAGTACCCCGGAGGGGCGGGGGATGCGGATGAACACTGAAGCTTTCTTT. Translation gives CASTPEGRGMRMNTEAFF. The gene calls are TRBV19 and TRBJ1-1, with D possibly being TRBD1 (5 bases). The V and J ends lost 7 bases and 0 bases respectively, with 24 bases between them. The CDR3 loop spans 18 amino acids. Germline V gene lookup returns CDR1 LNHDA and CDR2 SQIVND (reference sequence).

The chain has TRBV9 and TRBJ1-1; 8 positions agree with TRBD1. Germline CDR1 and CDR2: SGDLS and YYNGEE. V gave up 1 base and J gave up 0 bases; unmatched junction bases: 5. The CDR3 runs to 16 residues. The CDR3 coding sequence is TGTGCCAGCAGCGTACCAGGGGGCGCGGTGAACACTGAAGCTTTCTTT. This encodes CASSVPGGAVNTEAFF. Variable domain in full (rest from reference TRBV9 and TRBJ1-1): DSGVTQTPKHLITATGQRVTLRCSPRSGDLSVYWYQQSLDQGLQFLIQYYNGEERAKGNILERFSAQQFPDLHSELNLSSLELGDSALYFCASSVPGGAVNTEAFFGQGTRLTVV.

The CDR3 nucleotides read TGTGCCAGCAGCTTAAGGGCGCCGGGGGTCTACAATGAGCAGTTCTTC. Its protein product is CASSLRAPGVYNEQFF. The chain combines TRBV7-3 with TRBJ2-1; D is possibly TRBD2 (6 bases). The V end lost 1 base, the J end lost 3 bases, and 13 bases lay between the germline ends. CDR3 length: 16 amino acids. Germline CDR1 reads SGHTA; CDR2 reads FQGTGA.

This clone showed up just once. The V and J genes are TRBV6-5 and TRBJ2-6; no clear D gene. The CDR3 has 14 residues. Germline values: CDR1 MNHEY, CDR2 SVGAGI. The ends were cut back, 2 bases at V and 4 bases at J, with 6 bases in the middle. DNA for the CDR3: TGTGCCAGCAGTTACACCGGCGGGGCCAACGTCCTGACTTTC. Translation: CASSYTGGANVLTF.

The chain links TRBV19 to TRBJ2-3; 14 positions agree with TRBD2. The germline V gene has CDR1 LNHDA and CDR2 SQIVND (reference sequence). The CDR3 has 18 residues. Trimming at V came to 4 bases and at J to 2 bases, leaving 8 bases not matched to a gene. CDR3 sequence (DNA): TGTGCCAGTAGTAGGGGGACTAGCGGGAGACCTTTCACAGATACGCAGTATTTT. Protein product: CASSRGTSGRPFTDTQYF.

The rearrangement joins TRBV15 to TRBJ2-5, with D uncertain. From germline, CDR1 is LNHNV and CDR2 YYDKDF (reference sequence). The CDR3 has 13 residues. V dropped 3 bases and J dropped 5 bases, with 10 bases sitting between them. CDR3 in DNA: TGTGCCACCAGCAGGGGGTTGGTGGAGACCCAGTACTTC. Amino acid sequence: CATSRGLVETQYF.

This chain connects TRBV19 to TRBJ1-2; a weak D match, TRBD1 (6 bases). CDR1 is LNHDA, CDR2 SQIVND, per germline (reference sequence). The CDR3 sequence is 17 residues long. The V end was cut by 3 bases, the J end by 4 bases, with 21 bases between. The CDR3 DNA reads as TGTGCCAGTAGTATCAGTCCCTCCAGGGGCTTTGTCTATGGCTACACCTTC. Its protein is CASSISPSRGFVYGYTF.

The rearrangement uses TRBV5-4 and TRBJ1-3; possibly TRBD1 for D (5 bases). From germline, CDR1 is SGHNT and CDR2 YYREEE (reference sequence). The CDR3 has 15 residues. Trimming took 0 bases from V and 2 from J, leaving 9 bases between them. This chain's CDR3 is CASSLARGTGNTIYF. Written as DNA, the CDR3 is TGTGCCAGCAGCTTGGCACGGGGGACTGGAAACACCATATATTTT.

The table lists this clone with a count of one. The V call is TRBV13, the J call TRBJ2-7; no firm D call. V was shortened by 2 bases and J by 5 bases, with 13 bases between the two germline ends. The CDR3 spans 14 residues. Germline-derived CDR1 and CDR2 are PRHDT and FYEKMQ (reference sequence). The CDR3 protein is CASSLSRLAHEQYF. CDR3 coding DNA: TGTGCCAGCAGCTTAAGTCGACTCGCCCACGAGCAGTACTTC.

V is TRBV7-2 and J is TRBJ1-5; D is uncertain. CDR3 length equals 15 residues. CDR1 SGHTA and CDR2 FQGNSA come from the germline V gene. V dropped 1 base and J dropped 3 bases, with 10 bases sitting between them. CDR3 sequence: CASSLEGVDNQPQHF. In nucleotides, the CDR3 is TGTGCCAGCAGCTTAGAAGGAGTAGACAATCAGCCCCAGCATTTT.